A single sample gave rise to the 7 T cell receptor beta chains below, sequenced in a study of blood T cells in healthy people across ages (dated by TCRdb to between 2014 and 2016). To prepare the library, 5' RACE was applied. The listed sequencing device is Illumina HiSeq 2500. A second roughly 6 to 12 cycle PCR used a sample-barcoded 5' primer and a J-beta primer mix. Through fastp at Q25 and MiXCR, TCRdb rebuilt clones from the public reads, retaining in-frame beta chains. Each entry merges the rows of one CDR3 protein and shows their most common DNA and genes. This sample lists approximately 850,000 distinct CDR3 sequences; around two fifths were detected once. The ten largest clones represent about a fifth of the sample. Sequencing was carried out using blood. Receptors were obtained from a man aged 55-75 years in good health.

CDR3 protein: CASSQEGGAPLHF. The CDR3 region has the DNA TGCGCCAGCAGCCAAGAGGGAGGCGCACCCCTCCACTTT. The chain has TRBV4-3 and TRBJ1-6, with D unclear. Germline V gene lookup returns CDR1 LGHNA and CDR2 YSLEER. The ends were cut back, 0 bases at V and 11 bases at J, with 8 bases in the middle. There are 13 residues in the CDR3.

This clonotype was counted only a few times. This rearrangement joins TRBV5-1 to TRBJ2-5; the match to TRBD2 covers 10 bases. This CDR3 has 15 residues. Germline V gene data show CDR1 as SGHRS and CDR2 as YFSETQ. V lost 0 bases, J lost 2 bases, and 1 base stayed unmatched. The CDR3 loop reads CASSLDSGGQETQYF. The CDR3, as DNA: TGCGCCAGCAGCTTGGATAGCGGGGGGCAAGAGACCCAGTACTTC.

V and J are TRBV6-1 and TRBJ2-3; 8 bases align to TRBD1. The germline gives CDR1 MNHNS, CDR2 SASEGT. The junction had 9 bases not matched to a gene; V was cut back by 4 bases and J by 9 bases. The CDR3 totals 14 residues. CDR3 protein: CASSVDRAVGTQYF. DNA of the CDR3: TGTGCCAGCAGTGTGGACAGGGCGGTAGGAACGCAGTATTTT.

The rearrangement links TRBV3-1 to TRBJ2-1; D gene ambiguous. CDR3 size: 15 residues. The germline V gene has CDR1 LGHDT and CDR2 YNNKEL (reference sequence). The V and J ends lost 5 bases and 0 bases respectively, with 11 bases between them. In nucleotides, the CDR3 is TGTGCCAGCAGCAAGGACGCGAGCTCCTACAATGAGCAGTTCTTC. Translation: CASSKDASSYNEQFF.

This sequence joins TRBV7-2 and TRBJ2-5, with 7 bases identical to TRBD1. Germline-derived CDR1 and CDR2 are SGHTA and FQGNSA. After removal of 3 bases from V and 6 bases from J, the junction contained 16 bases not matched to a gene. There are 17 residues in the CDR3. The CDR3 DNA reads TGTGCCAGCAGCTTCCGACAGGGAAATATCGGTCAGAAGACCCAGTACTTC. Protein product: CASSFRQGNIGQKTQYF.

The V and J genes are TRBV7-2 and TRBJ2-7; D might be TRBD2 (6 bases). The germline V and J ends were trimmed by 2 bases and 5 bases, with 7 bases remaining between them. CDR1 is SGHTA and CDR2 is FQGNSA in the germline V gene. The CDR3 is made up of 12 amino acids. The DNA for the CDR3 is TGTGCCAGCAGCTTATGGGGGGACGAGCAGTACTTC. Its translation is CASSLWGDEQYF.

V is TRBV15 and J is TRBJ2-3, with D hard to call. The CDR3 has 17 residues. V dropped 2 bases and J dropped 2 bases, with 17 bases sitting between them. Germline lookup yields CDR1 LNHNV and CDR2 YYDKDF (reference sequence). Here the CDR3 reads CATSRTPRQTITDTQYF. For the CDR3, the DNA is TGTGCCACCAGCAGAACCCCCCGTCAGACCATCACAGATACGCAGTATTTT.